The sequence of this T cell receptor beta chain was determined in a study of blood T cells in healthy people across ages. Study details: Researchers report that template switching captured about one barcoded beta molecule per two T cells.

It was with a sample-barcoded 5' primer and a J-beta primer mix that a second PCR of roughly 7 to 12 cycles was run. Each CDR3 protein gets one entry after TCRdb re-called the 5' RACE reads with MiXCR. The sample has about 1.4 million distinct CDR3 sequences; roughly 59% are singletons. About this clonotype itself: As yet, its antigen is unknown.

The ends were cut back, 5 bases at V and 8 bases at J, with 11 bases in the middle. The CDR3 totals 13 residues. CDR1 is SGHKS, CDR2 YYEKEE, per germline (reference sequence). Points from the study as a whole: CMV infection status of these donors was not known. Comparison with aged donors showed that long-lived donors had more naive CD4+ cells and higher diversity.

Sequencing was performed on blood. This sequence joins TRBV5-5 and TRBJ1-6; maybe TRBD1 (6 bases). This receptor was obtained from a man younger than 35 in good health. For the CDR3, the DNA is TGTGCCAGCAGGCTACAGGGTGATTCACCCCTCCACTTT. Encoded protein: CASRLQGDSPLHF.